These T cell receptor beta chains were read from a single sample in a study of blood T cells in healthy people across ages. A single record per CDR3 protein comes from TCRdb applying MiXCR to the 5' RACE reads. This table holds hundreds of thousands of distinct CDR3 sequences, roughly half found once. The sequenced material came from blood. These receptor sequences come from an elderly woman in good health. CDR3s leave out the opening cysteine and the closing phenylalanine or tryptophan. Fields, in order: CDR3 protein, D gene, V gene, J gene. A D gene is named only where the DNA matches it firmly.

ASSANTAGQPQH	.	TRBV2	TRBJ1-5
ASSSGTGTDTQY	TRBD1	TRBV11-3	TRBJ2-3
ASSLGDRALVNTEAF	TRBD1	TRBV7-9	TRBJ1-1
ASSPRSPGGPKNIQY	.	TRBV2	TRBJ2-4
ASSEAGERSRDTQY	.	TRBV6-1	TRBJ2-3
SVDGAVVGASTDTQY	.	TRBV29-1	TRBJ2-3
ASSLVRGGYGYT	.	TRBV27	TRBJ1-2
ASSVRTGASQETQY	TRBD1	TRBV27	TRBJ2-5
ASSYGQGNAEAF	.	TRBV6-5	TRBJ1-1
ASSLDQSKNIQY	.	TRBV5-6	TRBJ2-4
ASSLDTYTEAF	.	TRBV6-6	TRBJ1-1
SVGQSSYNEQF	.	TRBV29-1	TRBJ2-1
ATSLTPGDPQTQY	.	TRBV15	TRBJ2-5
ASSVAPGEGQRNTGELF	TRBD2	TRBV9	TRBJ2-2
ASSLDGTYNERF	.	TRBV5-1	TRBJ2-1
ASSQGVSSGQETQY	.	TRBV3-1	TRBJ2-5
AWSGLNADYEQY	.	TRBV30	.